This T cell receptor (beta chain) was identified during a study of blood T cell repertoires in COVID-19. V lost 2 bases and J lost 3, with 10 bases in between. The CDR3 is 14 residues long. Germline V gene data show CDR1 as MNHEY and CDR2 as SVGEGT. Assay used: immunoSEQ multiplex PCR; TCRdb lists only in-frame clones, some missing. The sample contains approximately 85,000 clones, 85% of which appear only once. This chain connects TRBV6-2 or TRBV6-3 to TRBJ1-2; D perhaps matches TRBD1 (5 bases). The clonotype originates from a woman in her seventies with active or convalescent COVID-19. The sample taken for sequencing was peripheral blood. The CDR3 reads CASSYRGEYYGYTF. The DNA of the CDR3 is TGTGCCAGCAGTTACAGGGGCGAATACTATGGCTACACCTTC.